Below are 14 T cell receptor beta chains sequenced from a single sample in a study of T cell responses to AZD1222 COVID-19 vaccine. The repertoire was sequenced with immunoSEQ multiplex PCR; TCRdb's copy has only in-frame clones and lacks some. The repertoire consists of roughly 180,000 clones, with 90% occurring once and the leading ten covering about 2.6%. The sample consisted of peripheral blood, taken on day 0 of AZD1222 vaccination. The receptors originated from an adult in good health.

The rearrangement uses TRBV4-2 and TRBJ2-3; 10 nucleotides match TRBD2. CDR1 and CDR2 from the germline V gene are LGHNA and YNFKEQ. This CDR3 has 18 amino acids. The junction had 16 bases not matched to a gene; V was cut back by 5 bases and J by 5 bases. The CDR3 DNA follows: TGTGCCAGCAGCGCCGCACCGCTAAGCGGGGGGGTCGGAGATACGCAGTATTTT. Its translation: CASSAAPLSGGVGDTQYF.

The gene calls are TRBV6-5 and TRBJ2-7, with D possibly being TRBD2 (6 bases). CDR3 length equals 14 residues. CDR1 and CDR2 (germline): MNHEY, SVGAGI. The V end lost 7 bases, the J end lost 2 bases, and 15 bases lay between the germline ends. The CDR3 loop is CASKYVWGAYEQYF. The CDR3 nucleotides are TGTGCCAGCAAATACGTCTGGGGGGCCTACGAGCAGTACTTC.

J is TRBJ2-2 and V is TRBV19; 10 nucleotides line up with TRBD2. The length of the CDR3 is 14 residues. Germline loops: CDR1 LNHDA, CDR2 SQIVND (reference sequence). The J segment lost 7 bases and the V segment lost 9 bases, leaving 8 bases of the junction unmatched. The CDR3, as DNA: TGTGCCAGCAGCTTAGCGGGGGGAGTCGGGGAGCTGTTTTTT. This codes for CASSLAGGVGELFF.

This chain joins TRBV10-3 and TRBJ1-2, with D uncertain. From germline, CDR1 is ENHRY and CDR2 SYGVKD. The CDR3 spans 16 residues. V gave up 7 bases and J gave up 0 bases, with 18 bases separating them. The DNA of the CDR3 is TGTGCCATCACCAACCATCTCGCCTACCCTAACTATGGCTACACCTTC. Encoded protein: CAITNHLAYPNYGYTF.

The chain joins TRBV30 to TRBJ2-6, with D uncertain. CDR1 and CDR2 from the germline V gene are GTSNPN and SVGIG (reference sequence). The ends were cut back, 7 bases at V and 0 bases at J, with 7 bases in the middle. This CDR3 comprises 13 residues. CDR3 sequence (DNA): TGTGCCTCCAGCCTCTCTGGGGCCAACGTCCTGACTTTC. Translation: CASSLSGANVLTF.

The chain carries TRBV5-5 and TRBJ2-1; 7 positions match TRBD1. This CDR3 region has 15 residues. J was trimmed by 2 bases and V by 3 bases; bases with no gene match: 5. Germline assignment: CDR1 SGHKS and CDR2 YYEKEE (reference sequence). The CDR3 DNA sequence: TGTGCCAGCAGCTCGACAGGGCCCGCCTACAATGAGCAGTTCTTC. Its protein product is CASSSTGPAYNEQFF.

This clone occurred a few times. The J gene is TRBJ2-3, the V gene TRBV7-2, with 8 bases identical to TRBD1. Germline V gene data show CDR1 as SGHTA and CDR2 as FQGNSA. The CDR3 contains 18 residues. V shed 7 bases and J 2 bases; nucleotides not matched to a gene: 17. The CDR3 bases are TGTGCCAGCAACCCCCAGGGGGGACAGGCAGGGATCACAGATACGCAGTATTTT. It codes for CASNPQGGQAGITDTQYF.

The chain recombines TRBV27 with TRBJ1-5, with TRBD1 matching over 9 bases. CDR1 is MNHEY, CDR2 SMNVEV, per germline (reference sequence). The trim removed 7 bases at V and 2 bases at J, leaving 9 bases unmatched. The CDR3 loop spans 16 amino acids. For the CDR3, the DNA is TGTGCCAGCAAACTCTGGGGACAGGGCGGCAATCAGCCCCAGCATTTT. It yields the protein CASKLWGQGGNQPQHF.

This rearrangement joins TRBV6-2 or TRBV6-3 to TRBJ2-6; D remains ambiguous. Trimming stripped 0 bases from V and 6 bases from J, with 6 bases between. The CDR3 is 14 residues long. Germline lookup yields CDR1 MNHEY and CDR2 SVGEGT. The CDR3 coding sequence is TGTGCCAGCAGTTACTCGACGATGGCCAACGTCCTGACTTTC. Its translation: CASSYSTMANVLTF.

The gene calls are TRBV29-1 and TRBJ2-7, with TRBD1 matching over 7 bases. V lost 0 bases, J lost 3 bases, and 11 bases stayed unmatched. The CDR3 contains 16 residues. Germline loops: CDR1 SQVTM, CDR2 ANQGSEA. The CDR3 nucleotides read TGCAGCGTTGAAGAGGTAGGGGGCGGCTTCGACTACGAGCAGTACTTC. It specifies CSVEEVGGGFDYEQYF.

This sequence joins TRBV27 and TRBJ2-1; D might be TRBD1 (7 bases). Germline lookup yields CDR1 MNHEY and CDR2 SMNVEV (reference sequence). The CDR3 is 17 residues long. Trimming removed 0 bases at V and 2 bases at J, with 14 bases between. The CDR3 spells CASSLSVRGAAYNEQFF. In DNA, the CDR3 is TGTGCCAGCAGTTTATCAGTCAGGGGGGCCGCCTACAATGAGCAGTTCTTC.

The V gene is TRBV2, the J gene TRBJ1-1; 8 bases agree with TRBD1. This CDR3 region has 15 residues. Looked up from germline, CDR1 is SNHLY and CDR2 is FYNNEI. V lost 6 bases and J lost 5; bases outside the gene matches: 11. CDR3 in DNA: TGTGCCAGCAGCGGGCAGCCAACAGGGGGAACTGAAGCTTTCTTT. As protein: CASSGQPTGGTEAFF.

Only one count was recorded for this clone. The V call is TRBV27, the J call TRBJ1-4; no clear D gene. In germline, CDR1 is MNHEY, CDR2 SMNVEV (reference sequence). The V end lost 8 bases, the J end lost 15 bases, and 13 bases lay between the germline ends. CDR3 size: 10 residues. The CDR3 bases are TGTGCCAGCTGGGTGGATCTGATGTTTTTT. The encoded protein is CASWVDLMFF.

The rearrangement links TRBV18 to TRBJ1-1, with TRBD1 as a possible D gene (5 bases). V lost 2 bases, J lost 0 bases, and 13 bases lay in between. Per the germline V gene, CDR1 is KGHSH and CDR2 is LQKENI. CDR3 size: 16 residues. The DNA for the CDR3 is TGTGCCAGCTCACCATACGGGGGACCTATGAACACTGAAGCTTTCTTT. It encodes CASSPYGGPMNTEAFF.